This passage covers 24 T cell receptor beta chains from one sample sequenced in a study of T cells after yellow fever vaccination. TCRdb redid the calling of the 5' RACE reads with MiXCR, one entry per CDR3 protein. The sample lists 350,000 to 550,000 distinct CDR3 sequences, about 19% occurring once. This specimen consisted of PBMCs, obtained before the yellow fever booster vaccination. These receptors were collected from a man between 18 and 29 years old who received the YFV17D yellow fever vaccine.

The sample holds a few counts of this clonotype. The chain uses TRBV24-1 and TRBJ2-2; D unresolved. The germline V gene has CDR1 KGHDR and CDR2 SFDVKD. This CDR3 has 12 residues. The V end lost 6 bases, the J end lost 4 bases, and 5 bases lay between the germline ends. The CDR3 DNA is TGTGCCACCAGTTTCAGCACCGGGGAGCTGTTTTTT. Its protein is CATSFSTGELFF.

This sequence joins TRBV9 and TRBJ2-3; D not certain. The V gene lost 0 bases and the J gene lost 3 bases, with 8 bases spanning the gap. From germline, CDR1 is SGDLS and CDR2 YYNGEE. The CDR3 has 14 residues. The CDR3, as DNA: TGTGCCAGCAGCGTAGATCAAGTGACAGATACGCAGTATTTT. Encoded protein: CASSVDQVTDTQYF. Supplemented by reference TRBV9 and TRBJ2-3, the full variable domain reads DSGVTQTPKHLITATGQRVTLRCSPRSGDLSVYWYQQSLDQGLQFLIQYYNGEERAKGNILERFSAQQFPDLHSELNLSSLELGDSALYFCASSVDQVTDTQYFGPGTRLTVL.

This clonotype turned up a few times. The chain employs TRBV15 and TRBJ2-3; 11 positions match TRBD2. The length of the CDR3 is 16 residues. CDR1 LNHNV and CDR2 YYDKDF come from the germline V gene (reference sequence). The J segment lost 2 bases and the V segment lost 2 bases, leaving 3 bases of the junction unmatched. The CDR3 sequence: CATSRRLAGHTDTQYF. As DNA, the CDR3 is TGTGCCACCAGCAGAAGACTAGCGGGGCACACAGATACGCAGTATTTT.

A few counts support this clonotype. The chain employs TRBV12-3 or TRBV12-4 and TRBJ1-5; 7 positions agree with TRBD1. The CDR3 totals 15 residues. With 5 bases clipped from V and 4 bases from J, the junction kept 8 bases outside the gene matches. The CDR3 sequence: CASSGRQGGNQPQHF. CDR3 DNA sequence: TGTGCCAGCAGTGGGAGACAGGGTGGTAATCAGCCCCAGCATTTT.

This chain joins TRBV7-6 and TRBJ2-5, with 11 bases lining up with TRBD2. Germline V gene lookup returns CDR1 SGHVS and CDR2 FNYEAQ. The length of the CDR3 is 15 residues. V shed 5 bases, J shed 9 bases, and the junction held 11 bases outside the gene matches. CDR3 in amino acids: CASSQLAGGSVAQYF. The CDR3 nucleotides read TGTGCCAGCAGCCAGCTAGCGGGGGGCTCTGTGGCCCAGTACTTC.

The V and J genes are TRBV24-1 and TRBJ2-1; perhaps TRBD1 as D (5 bases). The CDR3 sequence is 15 residues long. V was trimmed by 9 bases and J by 0 bases, leaving 14 bases between them. Germline CDR1 reads KGHDR; CDR2 reads SFDVKD. Written as DNA, the CDR3 is TGTGCCACCGTACCACGACAGTACTCCTACAATGAGCAGTTCTTC. It is translated as CATVPRQYSYNEQFF.

This clonotype has more than one count but fewer than ten. The chain links TRBV7-9 to TRBJ1-1; TRBD1 is a possible D gene (5 bases). Trimming removed 1 base at V and 8 bases at J, with 17 bases between. There are 15 residues in the CDR3. CDR1 and CDR2 from the germline V gene are SEHNR and FQNEAQ (reference sequence). CDR3 nucleotides: TGTGCCAGCAGCTTAGACGGGGGTTGGGTGACAGAAGCTTTCTTT. Translated: CASSLDGGWVTEAFF.

This clonotype occurred many times. The genes are TRBV5-4 and TRBJ1-1, with D hard to call. The CDR3 covers 13 residues. Germline CDR1 is SGHNT and CDR2 is YYREEE (reference sequence). Trimming removed 4 bases at V and 0 bases at J, with 7 bases between. Here the CDR3 reads CASSGDLNTEAFF. In DNA form, the CDR3 reads TGTGCCAGCAGCGGAGACTTGAACACTGAAGCTTTCTTT.

This clonotype was observed at least ten times. The rearrangement uses TRBV11-2 and TRBJ2-3; the match to TRBD2 covers 12 bases. The germline V gene has CDR1 SGHAT and CDR2 FQNNGV. Trimming took 1 base from V and 10 from J; bases not matched to a gene: 6. The CDR3 loop spans 15 amino acids. In nucleotides, the CDR3 is TGTGCCAGCAGCTTAGGCCCGACTAGCGGGGGTTCGCAGTATTTT. Its protein product is CASSLGPTSGGSQYF.

The rearrangement links TRBV4-2 to TRBJ2-7; TRBD2 agrees at 7 bases. CDR1 and CDR2 (germline): LGHNA, YNFKEQ. J was trimmed by 1 base and V by 3 bases; bases with no gene match: 12. The CDR3 extends over 17 amino acids. Written as DNA, the CDR3 is TGTGCCAGCAGCCATCCCCCAGGAGTAGCGGGTTCCTACGAGCAGTACTTC. Its protein product is CASSHPPGVAGSYEQYF.

This clonotype showed up just a few times. The rearrangement joins TRBV20-1 to TRBJ2-3; D uncertain. The germline V and J ends were trimmed by 1 base and 5 bases, with 7 bases remaining between them. The germline CDR1 and CDR2 sequences are DFQATT and SNEGSKA (reference sequence). The CDR3 runs to 12 residues. The CDR3: CSARGEVDTQYF. For the CDR3, the DNA is TGCAGTGCTAGAGGGGAAGTAGATACGCAGTATTTT.

This chain links TRBV4-1 with TRBJ2-6; 9 bases line up with TRBD1. J gave up 0 bases and V 0 bases, and 9 bases lay outside the gene matches. Germline assignment: CDR1 MGHRA and CDR2 YSYEKL. The CDR3 extends over 20 amino acids. As DNA, the CDR3 is TGCGCCAGCAGCCAAGAACGACTGGGACAGGGCTACTCTGGGGCCAACGTCCTGACTTTC. Translated, it gives CASSQERLGQGYSGANVLTF.

The rearrangement joins TRBV7-2 to TRBJ2-5; D is unclear. Germline assignment: CDR1 SGHTA and CDR2 FQGNSA. V was shortened by 2 bases and J by 5 bases, with 6 bases between the two germline ends. CDR3 length: 12 residues. CDR3 DNA sequence: TGTGCCAGCAGCTTAAGGTCCGAGACCCAGTACTTC. It translates to CASSLRSETQYF.

This clonotype was seen more than once but under ten times. This chain connects TRBV7-3 to TRBJ2-1; no firm D call. Germline V gene sequence: CDR1 SGHTA, CDR2 FQGTGA. The CDR3 has 12 amino acids. The V end was cut by 2 bases, the J end by 6 bases, with 5 bases between. The CDR3 is CASSLWGNEQFF. CDR3 DNA: TGTGCCAGCAGCTTATGGGGCAATGAGCAGTTCTTC.

This sequence joins TRBV5-1 and TRBJ2-5, with TRBD1 matching 8 bases. J lost 4 bases, V lost 2 bases, and 7 bases had no gene match. Germline-derived CDR1 and CDR2 are SGHRS and YFSETQ. There are 15 residues in the CDR3. In DNA form, the CDR3 reads TGCGCCAGCAGCTTCGGTCAGGGGGCGGGAGAGACCCAGTACTTC. Translating gives CASSFGQGAGETQYF.

This clonotype has only a few counts. The chain has TRBV6-2 or TRBV6-3 and TRBJ2-7; possible D gene TRBD1, 6 bases. Germline V CDR1 and CDR2: MNHEY, SVGEGT. The CDR3 spans 16 residues. Trimming pared 2 bases from V and 3 bases from J, leaving 17 bases between. CDR3 coding DNA: TGTGCCAGCAGTTACATGAGTAGGCAGGGGAGCTACGAGCAGTACTTC. Protein: CASSYMSRQGSYEQYF.

This clonotype was seen repeatedly, ten times or more. The chain uses TRBV24-1 and TRBJ2-5, with 14 positions matching TRBD2. The V segment lost 3 bases and the J segment 5 bases; nucleotides outside the gene matches: 7. Germline CDR1 and CDR2: KGHDR and SFDVKD. This CDR3 is 17 amino acids long. CDR3 region: CATSDGGTSGGWETQYF. CDR3 nucleotides: TGTGCCACCAGTGATGGGGGGACTAGCGGGGGATGGGAGACCCAGTACTTC.

This clonotype was seen a handful of times. This chain uses TRBV20-1 with TRBJ2-2; D unclear. This CDR3 has 16 residues. CDR1 and CDR2 (germline): DFQATT, SNEGSKA (reference sequence). Trimming left V 0 bases short and J 5 bases short, with 16 bases between. CDR3 in amino acids: CSARDPPDQMTGELFF. Here the CDR3 DNA reads TGCAGTGCTAGAGATCCGCCTGACCAGATGACCGGGGAGCTGTTTTTT.

This clonotype was observed many times. This rearrangement joins TRBV4-1 to TRBJ1-1; perhaps TRBD1 as D (5 bases). The germline V gene encodes CDR1 MGHRA and CDR2 YSYEKL. This CDR3 comprises 15 residues. The V gene lost 1 base and the J gene lost 1 base, with 10 bases spanning the gap. CDR3 sequence (DNA): TGCGCCAGCAGCCAAGGGGGGTGGGCGAACACTGAAGCTTTCTTT. It yields the protein CASSQGGWANTEAFF.

This clonotype has a handful of counts. This chain joins TRBV11-1 and TRBJ2-1; D is perhaps TRBD2 (5 bases). Trimming cost V 6 bases and J 8 bases, with 8 bases left between them. This CDR3 has 11 residues. Germline V gene data show CDR1 as SGHAT and CDR2 as FQDESV (reference sequence). CDR3 nucleotide sequence: TGTGCCAGCAGGGCGAGGGATGAGCAGTTCTTC. Residues: CASRARDEQFF.

In DNA form, the CDR3 reads TGCAGTGCTGGCTGGGGGGGCGGGGGAGAGACCCAGTACTTC. It codes for CSAGWGGGGETQYF. The chain is built from TRBV20-1 and TRBJ2-5, with D maybe TRBD2 (7 bases). V shed 5 bases and J shed 4 bases, with 17 bases lying between them. CDR3 size: 14 residues. Germline-derived CDR1 and CDR2 are DFQATT and SNEGSKA (reference sequence).

The chain has TRBV20-1 and TRBJ1-4; possibly TRBD1 for D (5 bases). V was trimmed by 3 bases and J by 8 bases, leaving 16 bases between them. Per the germline V gene, CDR1 is DFQATT and CDR2 is SNEGSKA (reference sequence). There are 14 residues in the CDR3. DNA for the CDR3: TGCAGTGCTAGTTTCATAGAAGGGGCCGAAAAACTGTTTTTT. It specifies CSASFIEGAEKLFF.

This clonotype occurred a few times. The rearrangement links TRBV7-2 to TRBJ2-5; TRBD2 matches 8 bases. The CDR3 is 15 residues long. The germline V gene has CDR1 SGHTA and CDR2 FQGNSA. V lost 7 bases and J lost 1; bases outside the gene matches: 8. The CDR3 reads CASKAGASLQETQYF. The CDR3 coding sequence is TGTGCCAGCAAAGCGGGGGCCTCCCTCCAAGAGACCCAGTACTTC.

The chain carries TRBV4-3 and TRBJ1-1; 7 nucleotides match TRBD1. The germline V gene encodes CDR1 LGHNA and CDR2 YSLEER. Trimming removed 0 bases from V and 0 bases from J; junction bases left unmatched: 10. This CDR3 spans 18 amino acids. The DNA of the CDR3 is TGCGCCAGCAGCCAAGATCCATTCTCGACAGGGATGAACACTGAAGCTTTCTTT. Amino acid sequence: CASSQDPFSTGMNTEAFF.